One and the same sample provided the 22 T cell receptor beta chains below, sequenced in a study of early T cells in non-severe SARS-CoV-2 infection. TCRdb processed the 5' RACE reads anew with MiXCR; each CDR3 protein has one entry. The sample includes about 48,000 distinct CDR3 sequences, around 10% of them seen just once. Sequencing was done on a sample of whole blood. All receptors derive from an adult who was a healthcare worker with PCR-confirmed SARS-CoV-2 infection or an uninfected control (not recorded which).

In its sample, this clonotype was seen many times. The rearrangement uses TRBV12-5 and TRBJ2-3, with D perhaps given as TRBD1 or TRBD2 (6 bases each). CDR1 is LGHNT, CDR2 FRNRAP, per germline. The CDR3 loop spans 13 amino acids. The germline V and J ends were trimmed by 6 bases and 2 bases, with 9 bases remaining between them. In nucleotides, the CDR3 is TGTGCTAGTGGGGGGGGCCTCACAGATACGCAGTATTTT. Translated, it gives CASGGGLTDTQYF.

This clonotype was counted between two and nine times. The DNA of the CDR3 is TGTGCCAGCAGTCCCGGGACTAGCGGGAGGGCTGATGAGCAGTTCTTC. Translated: CASSPGTSGRADEQFF. This rearrangement joins TRBV7-9 to TRBJ2-1; 16 bases agree with TRBD2. The CDR3 length is 16 residues. Germline CDR1 is SEHNR and CDR2 is FQNEAQ (reference sequence). With V trimmed by 6 bases and J by 8 bases, 7 bases remained unmatched.

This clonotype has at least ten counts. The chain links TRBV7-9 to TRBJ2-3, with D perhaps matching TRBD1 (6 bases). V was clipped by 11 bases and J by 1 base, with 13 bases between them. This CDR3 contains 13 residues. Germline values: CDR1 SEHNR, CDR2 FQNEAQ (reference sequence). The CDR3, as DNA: TGTGCCGCGGGCAGGGGCGGCACAGATACGCAGTATTTT. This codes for CAAGRGGTDTQYF.

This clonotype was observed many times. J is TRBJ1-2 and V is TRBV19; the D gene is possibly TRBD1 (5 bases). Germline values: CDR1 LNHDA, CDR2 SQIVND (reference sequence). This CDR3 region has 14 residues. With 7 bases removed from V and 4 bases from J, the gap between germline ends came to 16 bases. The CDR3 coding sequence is TGTGCCAGTACCCTTCAGGGTAGAGGCTATGGCTACACCTTC. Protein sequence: CASTLQGRGYGYTF.

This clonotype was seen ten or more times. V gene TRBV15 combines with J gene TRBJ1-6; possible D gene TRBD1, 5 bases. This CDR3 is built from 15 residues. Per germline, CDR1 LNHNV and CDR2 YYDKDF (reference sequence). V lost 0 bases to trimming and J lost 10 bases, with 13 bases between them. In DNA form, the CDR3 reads TGTGCCACCAGCAGAGATGGAGGGGACGGCTCACCCCTCCACTTT. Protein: CATSRDGGDGSPLHF.

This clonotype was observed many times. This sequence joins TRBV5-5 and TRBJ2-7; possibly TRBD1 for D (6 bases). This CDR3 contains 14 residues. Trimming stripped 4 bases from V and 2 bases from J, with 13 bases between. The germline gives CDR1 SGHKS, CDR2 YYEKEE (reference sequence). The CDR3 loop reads CASSPYGTTYEQYF. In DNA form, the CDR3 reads TGTGCCAGCAGCCCCTACGGGACAACCTACGAGCAGTACTTC.

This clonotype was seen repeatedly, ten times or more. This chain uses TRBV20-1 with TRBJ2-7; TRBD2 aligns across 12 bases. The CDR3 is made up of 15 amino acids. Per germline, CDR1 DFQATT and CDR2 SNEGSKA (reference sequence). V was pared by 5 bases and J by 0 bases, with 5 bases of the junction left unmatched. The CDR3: CSAWTSGVSSYEQYF. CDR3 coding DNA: TGCAGTGCTTGGACTAGCGGGGTTAGCTCCTACGAGCAGTACTTC.

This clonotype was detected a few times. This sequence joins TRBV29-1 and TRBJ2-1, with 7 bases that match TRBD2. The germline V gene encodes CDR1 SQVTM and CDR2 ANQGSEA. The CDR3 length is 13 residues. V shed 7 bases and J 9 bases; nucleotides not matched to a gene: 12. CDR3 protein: CSAGRAGPGEQFF. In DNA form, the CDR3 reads TGCAGCGCCGGACGAGCGGGGCCGGGTGAGCAGTTCTTC.

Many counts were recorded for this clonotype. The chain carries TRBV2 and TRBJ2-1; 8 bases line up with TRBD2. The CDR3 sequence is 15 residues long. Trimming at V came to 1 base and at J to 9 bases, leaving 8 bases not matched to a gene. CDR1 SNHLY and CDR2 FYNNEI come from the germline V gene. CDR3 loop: CASSEEAGGRSEQFF. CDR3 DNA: TGTGCCAGCAGTGAAGAGGCGGGAGGACGGAGTGAGCAGTTCTTC.

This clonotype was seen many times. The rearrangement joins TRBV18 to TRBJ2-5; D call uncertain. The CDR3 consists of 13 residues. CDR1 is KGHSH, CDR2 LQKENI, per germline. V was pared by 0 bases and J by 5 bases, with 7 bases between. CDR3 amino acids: CASSPPSWETQYF. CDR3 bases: TGTGCCAGCTCACCACCGAGCTGGGAGACCCAGTACTTC.

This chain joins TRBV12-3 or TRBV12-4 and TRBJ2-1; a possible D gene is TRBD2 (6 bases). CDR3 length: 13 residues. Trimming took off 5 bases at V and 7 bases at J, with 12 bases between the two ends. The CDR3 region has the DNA TGTGCCAGCAGTGGGACTTTGGGAAATGAGCAGTTCTTC. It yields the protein CASSGTLGNEQFF.

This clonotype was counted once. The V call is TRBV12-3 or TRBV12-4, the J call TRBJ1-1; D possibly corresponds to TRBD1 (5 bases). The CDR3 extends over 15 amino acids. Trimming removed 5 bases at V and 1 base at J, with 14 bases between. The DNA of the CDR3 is TGTGCCAGCAGTCATCATCAGGGCAAGAACACTGAAGCTTTCTTT. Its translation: CASSHHQGKNTEAFF.

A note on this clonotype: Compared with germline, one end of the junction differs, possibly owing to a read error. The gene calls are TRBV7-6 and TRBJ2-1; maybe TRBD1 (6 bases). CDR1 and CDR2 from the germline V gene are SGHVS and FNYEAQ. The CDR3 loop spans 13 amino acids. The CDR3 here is CTSSVQGYNEQFF. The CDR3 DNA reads TGTACCAGCAGCGTACAGGGCTACAATGAGCAGTTCTTC.

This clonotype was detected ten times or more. The CDR3 sequence is CSARVPSRGEQFF. Written as DNA, the CDR3 is TGCAGTGCTAGAGTCCCTAGTCGGGGAGAGCAGTTCTTC. V gene TRBV20-1 combines with J gene TRBJ2-1; possible D gene TRBD2, 5 bases. CDR1 and CDR2 from the germline V gene are DFQATT and SNEGSKA (reference sequence). V was cut by 1 base and J by 10 bases, with 14 bases left in between. The CDR3 loop spans 13 amino acids.

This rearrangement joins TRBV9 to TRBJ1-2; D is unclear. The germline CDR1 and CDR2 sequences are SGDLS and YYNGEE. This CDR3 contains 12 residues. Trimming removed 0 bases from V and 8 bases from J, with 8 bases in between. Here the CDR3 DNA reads TGTGCCAGCAGCGTAGGGTCGTACGGCTACACCTTC. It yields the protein CASSVGSYGYTF.

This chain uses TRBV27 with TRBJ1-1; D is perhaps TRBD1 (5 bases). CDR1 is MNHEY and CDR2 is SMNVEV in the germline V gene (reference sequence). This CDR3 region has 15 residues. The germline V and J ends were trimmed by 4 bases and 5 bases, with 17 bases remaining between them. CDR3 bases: TGTGCCAGCAGTTCAGGAGTAGGGGCGAGAACTGAAGCTTTCTTT. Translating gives CASSSGVGARTEAFF.

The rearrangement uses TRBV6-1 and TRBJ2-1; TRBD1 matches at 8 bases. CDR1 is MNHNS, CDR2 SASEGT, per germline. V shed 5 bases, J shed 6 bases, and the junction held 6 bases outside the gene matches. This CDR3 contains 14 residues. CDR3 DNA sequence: TGTGCCAGCAGTCCGGGACAGGTCTTCAATGAGCAGTTCTTC. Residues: CASSPGQVFNEQFF.

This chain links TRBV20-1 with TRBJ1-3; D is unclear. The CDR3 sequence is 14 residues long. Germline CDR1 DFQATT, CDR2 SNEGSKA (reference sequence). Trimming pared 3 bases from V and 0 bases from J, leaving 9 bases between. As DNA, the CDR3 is TGCAGTGCTAGTAGTGGGGTCTCTGGAAACACCATATATTTT. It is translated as CSASSGVSGNTIYF.

DNA of the CDR3: TGTGCCAGCAGCCATTACAATGAGCAGTTCTTC. Translating it yields CASSHYNEQFF. The V and J genes are TRBV3-1 and TRBJ2-1, with D uncertain. V was cut by 3 bases and J by 4 bases, with 1 base left in between. Germline values: CDR1 LGHDT, CDR2 YNNKEL (reference sequence). The CDR3 sequence is 11 residues long.

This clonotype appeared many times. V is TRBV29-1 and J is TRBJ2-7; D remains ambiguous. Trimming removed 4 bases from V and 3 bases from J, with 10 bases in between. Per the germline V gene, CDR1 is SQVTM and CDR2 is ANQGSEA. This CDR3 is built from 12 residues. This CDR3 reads CSVVLGLYEQYF. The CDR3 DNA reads TGCAGCGTTGTACTCGGCCTCTACGAGCAGTACTTC.

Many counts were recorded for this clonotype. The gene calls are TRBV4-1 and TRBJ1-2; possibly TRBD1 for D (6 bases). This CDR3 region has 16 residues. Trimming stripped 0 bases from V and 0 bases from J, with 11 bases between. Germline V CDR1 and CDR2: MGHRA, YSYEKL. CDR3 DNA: TGCGCCAGCAGCCAAGATGGTCAGGGGCCTAACTATGGCTACACCTTC. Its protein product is CASSQDGQGPNYGYTF.

The CDR3 DNA reads as TGTGCCAGCAGTTACTCGCCGGGACCTACTAATGAAAAACTGTTTTTT. Its protein is CASSYSPGPTNEKLFF. The V and J genes are TRBV6-5 and TRBJ1-4, with D possibly matching TRBD1 (5 bases). The germline V gene encodes CDR1 MNHEY and CDR2 SVGAGI. V lost 0 bases to trimming and J lost 2 bases, with 10 bases between them. The CDR3 extends over 16 amino acids.